A selection of T cell receptor beta chains follows, all from one sample in a study of CD8 T cells in ankylosing spondylitis. One entry per CDR3 protein, called by TCRdb with MiXCR from the 5' RACE reads. The sample has a few hundred thousand distinct CDR3 sequences, under 25% seen once; the top ten hold roughly a sixth. Sequenced material: blood, either unsorted or a sorted T cell fraction (not recorded which). All receptors derive from a male donor with ankylosing spondylitis. CDR3s leave out the opening cysteine and the closing phenylalanine or tryptophan.

V: TRBV19; CDR3: ASSSGQIPYEQY
V: TRBV6-1; CDR3: ASKAFFTGAVSDEQY
V: TRBV25-1; CDR3: ASSDPRAGTDTQY
V: TRBV29-1; CDR3: GGTSGLGEQY
V: TRBV7-2; CDR3: ASSLVGGTRSYNEQF
V: TRBV20-1; CDR3: SARVHFGQETQY
V: TRBV28; CDR3: ASSRPPENTEAF
V: TRBV12-3/TRBV12-4; CDR3: ASSFGDRLEKLF
V: TRBV24-1; CDR3: ATSDPGQGSTDTQY
V: TRBV7-2; CDR3: ASSLVGGSEAF
V: TRBV9; CDR3: ASSVGGGPPTNEKLF
V: TRBV15; CDR3: ATSFDRGNQPQH
V: TRBV12-5; CDR3: ASGLSGGSGTGELF
V: TRBV12-3/TRBV12-4; CDR3: ASSGAESSYEQY
V: TRBV12-3/TRBV12-4; CDR3: ASSLTGEAYEQY
V: TRBV7-9; CDR3: ASSLEGGAGYQPQH
V: TRBV5-1; CDR3: ASSLGGTITDTQY
V: TRBV7-2; CDR3: ASSLRTLDEKLF
V: TRBV6-2/TRBV6-3; CDR3: ASSSDGSTDTQY
V: TRBV7-2; CDR3: ASSLDPGKTQY
V: TRBV29-1; CDR3: SALTTGGGNTIY
V: TRBV5-1; CDR3: ASSFLTAADTQY
V: TRBV2; CDR3: ASSEPTYQETQY
V: TRBV14; CDR3: ASSPSPNSPLH
V: TRBV10-3; CDR3: AITEGPGRTPYEQY
V: TRBV29-1; CDR3: SVEDSGTGAGMNTEAF
V: TRBV19; CDR3: ASSIGWATNTGELF
V: TRBV6-2/TRBV6-3; CDR3: ASRPLNGPQF
V: TRBV4-1; CDR3: ASSQLAGRSTDTQY
V: TRBV12-3/TRBV12-4; CDR3: ASSQRHYTEAF
V: TRBV24-1; CDR3: ATSGGQEKNIQY
V: TRBV4-1; CDR3: ASSQNPSGRDYEQY
V: TRBV5-6; CDR3: ASSLTGWTGELF
V: TRBV2; CDR3: ASTASGRAAVEQY
V: TRBV4-2; CDR3: ASSQDPLSGRGQGGDTQY
V: TRBV4-3; CDR3: ASSPAGQGADTQY
V: TRBV20-1; CDR3: SASRTPYTDTQY